These T cell receptor beta chains were read from a single sample in a study of control samples from healthy donors and cancer patients. Here immunoSEQ multiplex PCR was the method, and the copy in TCRdb shows in-frame clones only, minus some. Of fewer than 500,000 clones listed, around 90% were seen once; the top ten hold more than 6%. What was sequenced was PBMCs. Receptors were obtained from a man aged 35 to 55 with head and neck cancer. CDR3s include the opening cysteine and the closing phenylalanine or tryptophan. D genes are given only for firm matches. Clone size is stated in some rows and not others, as once, few, many or a class when expanded.

.	once	TRBV3-1/TRBV3-2	TRBJ1-1	TGTGCCAGCAGCCAAGGGGTCCAGTGGGGGGCTAAGAAAGCTTTCTTT	CASSQGVQWGAKKAFF
.	.	TRBV28	TRBJ2-3	TGTGCCAGCAGTCCCGCCGGGCCCAGACGAGGTACGCAGTATTTT	CASSPAGPRRGTQYF
.	once	TRBV5-6	TRBJ1-4	TGTGCCAGCAGCTCCAGGGTATTCGGGACTAATGAAAAACTGTTTTTT	CASSSRVFGTNEKLFF
.	.	TRBV28	TRBJ1-5	TGTGCCAGCAGTTTTGACAGCCGAGCAAATCAGCCCCAGCATTTT	CASSFDSRANQPQHF
TRBD2	once	TRBV4-3	TRBJ2-5	TGCGCCAGCAGCCAAGATAGAGGCCAGCGGGGGGGCGGAGAGACCCAGTACTTC	CASSQDRGQRGGGETQYF
.	.	TRBV7-7	TRBJ2-3	TGTGCTAGCAGCTTGGGGCGGGGAGGCACAGATACGCAGTATTTT	CASSLGRGGTDTQYF
.	.	TRBV3-1/TRBV3-2	TRBJ1-2	TGTGCCAGCAGCACGGAAGGCCCCGGGACCCCGAAGGGCTACACCTTC	CASSTEGPGTPKGYTF
.	.	TRBV2	TRBJ2-1	TGTGCCAGTGTCACAGGGACAAGCTCCTACAATGAGCAGTTCTTC	CASVTGTSSYNEQFF
.	.	TRBV5-5	TRBJ2-1	TGTGCCAGCAGCTTGGCTTATGGGACTCTGAACAATGAGCAGTTCTTC	CASSLAYGTLNNEQFF
.	.	TRBV19	TRBJ2-4	TGTGCCAGTAGTATTCTTTTCGGGCAGGGCAAAAACATTCAGTACTTC	CASSILFGQGKNIQYF
TRBD2	.	TRBV7-3	TRBJ2-3	TGTGCCAGCAGCTTTGGCGGGAGCATGACAGATACGCAGTATTTT	CASSFGGSMTDTQYF
.	.	TRBV12-3/TRBV12-4	TRBJ2-3	TGTGCCAGCAGTTTTCTTTGGGGCGATACGCAGTATTTT	CASSFLWGDTQYF
TRBD2	.	TRBV7-2	TRBJ2-7	TGTGCCAGCAGCGGACTAGCGGGGGGCCCCGCCTACGAGCAGTACTTC	CASSGLAGGPAYEQYF
TRBD2	once	TRBV11-2	TRBJ2-7	TGTGCCAGCTCGTCGTCCCTCGGCGGGGGCTACGAGCAGTACTTC	CASSSSLGGGYEQYF
.	.	TRBV5-1	TRBJ1-6	TGCGCCAGCAGCTTGGAGGCAGGCGGCAATTCACCCCTCCACTTT	CASSLEAGGNSPLHF
.	.	TRBV19	TRBJ1-6	TGTGCCAGTAGTCCCCGGGACGCGAACAATTCACCCCTCCACTTT	CASSPRDANNSPLHF
.	few	TRBV4-2	TRBJ2-4	TGTGCCAGCAGCCGGGATAACAGGGCTCAAAACATTCAGTACTTC	CASSRDNRAQNIQYF
TRBD1	.	TRBV6-5	TRBJ1-2	TGTGCCAGCACCCGCTCGGGACAGCTCTATGGCTACACCTTC	CASTRSGQLYGYTF
.	.	TRBV24-1	TRBJ1-2	TGTGCCACCAGTGATCGGACGGACCGTAACTATGGCTACACCTTC	CATSDRTDRNYGYTF
.	.	TRBV10-3	TRBJ2-2	TGTGCCATCAAAAACACCGGGGAGCTGTTTTTT	CAIKNTGELFF
.	.	TRBV27	TRBJ2-4	TGTGCCAGCAGGAAGGGATCGGACAGAAACATTCAGTACTTC	CASRKGSDRNIQYF
.	.	TRBV5-1	TRBJ2-1	TGCGCCAGCAGCTGGCGGGATGAGCAGTTCTTC	CASSWRDEQFF
TRBD2	.	TRBV20-1	TRBJ2-7	TGCAGTGCTAGTTTATGGACTAGCGGGAACTACGAGCAGTACTTC	CSASLWTSGNYEQYF
.	.	TRBV11-2	TRBJ1-1	TGTGCCAGCAGCTTAGATAATACAGACACTGAAGCTTTCTTT	CASSLDNTDTEAFF
.	.	TRBV7-2	TRBJ1-4	TGTGCCAGCAGCCCGGGAATTGCTAATGAAAAACTGTTTTTT	CASSPGIANEKLFF
.	few	TRBV20-1	TRBJ1-2	TGCAGTCCCTGGGAGGGTTCTGGCTACACCTTC	CSPWEGSGYTF
.	.	TRBV28	TRBJ2-3	TGTGCCAGCATTCAGTCTTCTCTCACAGATACGCAGTATTTT	CASIQSSLTDTQYF
.	.	TRBV28	TRBJ1-2	TGTGCCAGCAGGACTCCCGGGCAGTTCGATGGCTACACCTTC	CASRTPGQFDGYTF
.	.	TRBV5-1	TRBJ2-3	TGCGCCAGCAGCCGGCAAGGCGACACAGATACGCAGTATTTT	CASSRQGDTDTQYF
.	.	TRBV4-2	TRBJ2-5	TGTGCCGCAGGCGGGGTTAGGGAGACCCAGTACTTC	CAAGGVRETQYF
TRBD1	.	TRBV5-4	TRBJ1-1	TGTGCCAGCAGCTTGGGGACAGGGAGGAACACTGAAGCTTTCTTT	CASSLGTGRNTEAFF
.	.	TRBV20-1	TRBJ2-7	TGCAGTGCCGAGCTCTCCTACGAGCAGTACTTC	CSAELSYEQYF